This T cell receptor beta chain is drawn from a study of identical twins. About this clonotype: Antigen unknown.

Carrying unique molecular identifiers, the cDNA also gained a universal primer site through template switching. TCRdb itself ran the 5' RACE reads through MiXCR, one entry per CDR3 protein. The table records under 400,000 distinct CDR3 sequences, approximately 10% of them present only once. Regarding the study as a whole: Within beta out-of-frame sequences, the excess sharing observed between twins was weaker. Twin-shared out-of-frame alpha sequences showed excess low generation probability. Invariant T cells like MAIT and iNKT could partly confound the zero-insertion analyses.

The sequence was collected from a woman aged 50 to 60 in good health. Material: naive T cells sorted from blood.

CDR3 coding DNA: TGCGCCAGCAGCTTCGGGGGGCCAACTAATGAAAAACTGTTTTTT. Protein product: CASSFGGPTNEKLFF. This chain links TRBV5-1 with TRBJ1-4, with D possibly being TRBD1 (6 bases). The CDR3 loop spans 15 amino acids. Deletions cut 2 bases from V and 0 bases from J, with 8 bases between. Germline V gene data show CDR1 as SGHRS and CDR2 as YFSETQ. Using reference TRBV5-1 and TRBJ1-4 for the parts outside the CDR3, the full variable domain is KAGVTQTPRYLIKTRGQQVTLSCSPISGHRSVSWYQQTPGQGLQFLFEYFSETQRNKGNFPGRFSGRQFSNSRSEMNVSTLELGDSALYLCASSFGGPTNEKLFFGSGTQLSVL.